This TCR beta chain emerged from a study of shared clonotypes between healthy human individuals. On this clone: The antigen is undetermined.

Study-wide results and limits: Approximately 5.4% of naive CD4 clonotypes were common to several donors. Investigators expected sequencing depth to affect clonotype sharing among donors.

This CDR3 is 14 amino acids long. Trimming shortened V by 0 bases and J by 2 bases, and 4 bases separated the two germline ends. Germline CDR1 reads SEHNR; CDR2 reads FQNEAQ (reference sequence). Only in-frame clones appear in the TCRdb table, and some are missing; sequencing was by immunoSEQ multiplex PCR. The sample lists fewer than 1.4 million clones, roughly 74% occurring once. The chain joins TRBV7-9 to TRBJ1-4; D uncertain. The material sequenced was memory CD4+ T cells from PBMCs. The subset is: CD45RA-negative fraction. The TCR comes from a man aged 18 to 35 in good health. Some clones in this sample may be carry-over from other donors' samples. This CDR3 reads CASSLALTNEKLFF. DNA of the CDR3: TGTGCCAGCAGCTTAGCCCTGACTAATGAAAAACTGTTTTTT.